The 20 T cell receptor beta chains presented below share a single source sample, sequenced in a study of Ad26.COV2.S vaccination and SARS-CoV-2 variants (dated by TCRdb to 2020 to 2022). The treatment or condition label corresponds to: roughly 18 received Ad26.COV2.S at low or high dose, single or two shots; about 5 received placebo; per-sample allocation not given. For vaccine and placebo recipients, repertoires were sequenced using samples collected on day 63 after the first injection. Library preparation used the immunoSEQ multiplex PCR assay. As stored in TCRdb, this immuneACCESS dataset retains in-frame rearrangements with V and J assigned. A fraction of the clones does not appear; measured against another copy, unresolved V genes explain less than half of the discrepancy, and the remainder lacks a known reason. This sample holds about 480,000 clones; about 83% were observed only once. Jointly, the top ten make up 9.5% to 15% of the sample.

Sequencing was performed on peripheral blood, taken in a trial of Ad26.COV2.S vaccine versus placebo. Every receptor here comes from a person aged 18-65 years who received the Ad26.COV2.S COVID-19 vaccine or a placebo.

This chain uses TRBV2 with TRBJ1-1, with TRBD1 matching over 7 bases. The CDR3 is made up of 14 amino acids. V shed 4 bases and J 7 bases; nucleotides not matched to a gene: 9. Germline V gene sequence: CDR1 SNHLY, CDR2 FYNNEI. The CDR3 DNA is TGTGCCAGCAGTGGTGATGGGACAGCAGTTGAAGCTTTCTTT. This gives the protein CASSGDGTAVEAFF. Using reference TRBV2 and TRBJ1-1 for the parts outside the CDR3, the full variable domain is EPEVTQTPSHQVTQMGQEVILRCVPISNHLYFYWYRQILGQKVEFLVSFYNNEISEKSEIFDDQFSVERPDGSNFTLKIRSTKLEDSAMYFCASSGDGTAVEAFFGQGTRLTVV.

The chain carries TRBV3-1 (or the pseudogene TRBV3-2) and TRBJ1-4; TRBD1 might be the D (6 bases). V was clipped by 5 bases and J by 10 bases, with 20 bases between them. In germline, CDR1 is LGHDT, CDR2 YNNKEL (reference sequence). The CDR3 sequence is 15 residues long. CDR3 DNA: TGTGCCAGCAGCACACGGACAGAAATAGGTAGAAAACTGTTTTTT. It yields the protein CASSTRTEIGRKLFF.

This chain joins TRBV5-1 and TRBJ2-7, with D hard to call. The germline V gene has CDR1 SGHRS and CDR2 YFSETQ. The CDR3 is 14 residues long. V lost 0 bases and J 3 bases, leaving 10 bases between the germline ends. CDR3 nucleotides: TGCGCCAGCAGCTTGGTTGGCAGAGACTACGAGCAGTACTTC. Amino acid sequence: CASSLVGRDYEQYF.

The CDR3 loop reads CASSLSAGRLYNEQFF. In DNA form, the CDR3 reads TGTGCCAGCAGCTTAAGCGCTGGGCGACTGTACAATGAGCAGTTCTTC. V usage is TRBV7-9 and J usage is TRBJ2-1; no clear D gene. Per the germline V gene, CDR1 is SEHNR and CDR2 is FQNEAQ (reference sequence). The CDR3 totals 16 residues. The V and J ends lost 2 bases and 4 bases respectively, with 15 bases between them.

The chain has TRBV21-1 and TRBJ2-1; the D segment call TRBD1 is taken from the table without a DNA check. TRBV21-1 is a listed pseudogene. This CDR3 has 12 amino acids. CDR3 sequence: CASSVDVQGQFF. The CDR3, as DNA: TGTGCCAGCAGCGTGGACGTGCAGGGGCAGTTCTTC.

This chain links TRBV27 with TRBJ1-5; 8 bases fit TRBD1. CDR3 length equals 16 residues. Germline loops: CDR1 MNHEY, CDR2 SMNVEV (reference sequence). Trimming removed 6 bases from V and 4 bases from J; junction bases left unmatched: 11. The CDR3 region has the DNA TGTGCCAGCAGCCTTATCCCACGACAGGGGAATCAGCCCCAGCATTTT. Its translation: CASSLIPRQGNQPQHF.

The J gene is TRBJ1-5, the V gene TRBV10-3; 7 positions agree with TRBD1. Germline CDR1 is ENHRY and CDR2 is SYGVKD. The CDR3 length is 14 residues. V dropped 6 bases and J dropped 3; count of bases not matched to a gene: 5. Here the CDR3 DNA reads TGTGCCATCAGCCCGACAGGGAACAATCAGCCCCAGCATTTT. As protein: CAISPTGNNQPQHF.

The chain is built from TRBV6-6 and TRBJ2-7; the D is unclear. Germline CDR1 and CDR2: MNHNY and SVGAGI (reference sequence). The CDR3 loop spans 14 amino acids. V dropped 0 bases and J dropped 1 base, with 7 bases sitting between them. In DNA form, the CDR3 reads TGTGCCAGCAGTTACTCCACTGATTCCTACGAGCAGTACTTC. Translation: CASSYSTDSYEQYF.

CDR3 sequence reads: CAFPGQGGQKLFF. For the CDR3, the DNA is TGTGCCTTCCCGGGACAGGGAGGGCAGAAACTGTTTTTT. This rearrangement joins TRBV30 to TRBJ1-4; 9 nucleotides agree with TRBD1. CDR1 GTSNPN and CDR2 SVGIG come from the germline V gene (reference sequence). The CDR3 consists of 13 residues. The J segment lost 11 bases and the V segment lost 7 bases, leaving 11 bases of the junction unmatched.

The chain carries TRBV6-6 and TRBJ2-3; D is unresolved. The CDR3 contains 15 residues. The germline V and J ends were trimmed by 2 bases and 2 bases, with 11 bases remaining between them. Germline V gene sequence: CDR1 MNHNY, CDR2 SVGAGI (reference sequence). CDR3 in amino acids: CASSYRRWPTDTQYF. As DNA, the CDR3 is TGTGCCAGCAGTTACAGGCGGTGGCCCACAGATACGCAGTATTTT.

This sequence joins TRBV2 and TRBJ2-5, with D tentatively TRBD1 or TRBD2 (7 bases each). This CDR3 has 15 amino acids. Trimming cost V 2 bases and J 4 bases, with 14 bases left between them. Germline loops: CDR1 SNHLY, CDR2 FYNNEI. This chain's CDR3 is CASSESGTAGETQYF. Written as DNA, the CDR3 is TGTGCCAGCAGTGAAAGCGGGACAGCAGGAGAGACCCAGTACTTC.

The gene calls are TRBV11-3 and TRBJ2-3; 8 bases are shared with TRBD2. Germline loops: CDR1 SGHNT, CDR2 YENEEA. V trimming: 3 bases; J trimming: 4 bases; junction bases outside the gene matches: 3. The CDR3 consists of 14 residues. In DNA form, the CDR3 reads TGTGCCAGCAGCTTGACAGCGGGAGCAGATACGCAGTATTTT. It translates to CASSLTAGADTQYF. The whole variable domain, filled in from reference TRBV11-3 and TRBJ2-3, reads EAGVVQSPRYKIIEKKQPVAFWCNPISGHNTLYWYLQNLGQGPELLIRYENEEAVDDSQLPKDRFSAERLKGVDSTLKIQPAELGDSAVYLCASSLTAGADTQYFGPGTRLTVL.

The DNA of the CDR3 is TGCGCCAGCAGCGGGACGGACAGGGTTGGCTACAATGAGCAGTTCTTC. As protein: CASSGTDRVGYNEQFF. The genes are TRBV5-1 and TRBJ2-1, with TRBD1 identical over 8 bases. V was clipped by 4 bases and J by 3 bases; unmatched bases: 9. This CDR3 spans 16 amino acids. Germline assignment: CDR1 SGHRS and CDR2 YFSETQ.

The rearrangement links TRBV27 to TRBJ2-1; the match to TRBD2 covers 8 bases. This CDR3 contains 16 residues. V was clipped by 7 bases and J by 0 bases; unmatched bases: 8. Germline CDR1 MNHEY, CDR2 SMNVEV (reference sequence). The CDR3 nucleotides are TGTGCCAGCACCCGGGGGGGGGATGGCTCCTACAATGAGCAGTTCTTC. Protein sequence: CASTRGGDGSYNEQFF.

The chain couples TRBV28 to TRBJ2-2; perhaps TRBD1 as D (6 bases). The CDR3 runs to 15 residues. Trimming removed 5 bases at V and 6 bases at J, with 16 bases between. Germline V gives CDR1 MDHEN, CDR2 SYDVKM. DNA of the CDR3: TGTGCCAGCAGTGAACAGGGTTTTCAGGCCGGGGAGCTGTTTTTT. Translation gives CASSEQGFQAGELFF.

The chain recombines TRBV14 with TRBJ2-3; 7 bases line up with TRBD1. The J segment lost 6 bases and the V segment lost 0 bases, leaving 18 bases of the junction unmatched. Germline V lookup: CDR1 SGHDN, CDR2 FVKESK. CDR3 length equals 19 residues. The CDR3 DNA follows: TGTGCCAGCAGCCAAGATTCACTCCATCCCAAGGGGGCGTTGGATACGCAGTATTTT. Encoded protein: CASSQDSLHPKGALDTQYF.

The rearrangement joins TRBV19 to TRBJ2-5; D is possibly TRBD1 (5 bases). Germline V gene sequence: CDR1 LNHDA, CDR2 SQIVND (reference sequence). Trimming left V 1 base short and J 4 bases short, with 13 bases between. This CDR3 comprises 15 residues. The CDR3 region is CASSIVAGWGETQYF. The CDR3 DNA reads TGTGCCAGTAGTATAGTGGCAGGGTGGGGAGAGACCCAGTACTTC.

V usage is TRBV28 and J usage is TRBJ2-5; possibly TRBD2 for D (6 bases). Germline V gene data show CDR1 as MDHEN and CDR2 as SYDVKM. The CDR3 consists of 15 residues. V dropped 4 bases and J dropped 4 bases, with 16 bases sitting between them. CDR3 in amino acids: CASSSLREIGETQYF. CDR3 bases: TGTGCCAGCAGTTCACTCCGGGAGATCGGAGAGACCCAGTACTTC.

The J gene is TRBJ2-2, the V gene TRBV4-3; TRBD1 might be the D (6 bases). The germline V gene has CDR1 LGHNA and CDR2 YSLEER. Trimming took 3 bases from V and 6 from J, leaving 11 bases between them. The CDR3 consists of 14 residues. This CDR3 reads CASSHGAGAGELFF. The CDR3 DNA is TGCGCCAGCAGCCACGGGGCAGGGGCCGGGGAGCTGTTTTTT.

The chain uses TRBV7-2 and TRBJ2-3, with 14 bases fitting TRBD2. V shed 8 bases and J 8 bases; nucleotides not matched to a gene: 6. The CDR3 is made up of 14 amino acids. Germline assignment: CDR1 SGHTA and CDR2 FQGNSA. The CDR3 DNA follows: TGTGCCAGCCGACTAGCGGGAGGGTTTGGTACGCAGTATTTT. Translating it yields CASRLAGGFGTQYF. The whole variable domain, remainder taken from reference TRBV7-2 and TRBJ2-3, is GAGVSQSPSNKVTEKGKDVELRCDPISGHTALYWYRQSLGQGLEFLIYFQGNSAPDKSGLPSDRFSAERTGGSVSTLTIQRTQQEDSAVYLCASRLAGGFGTQYFGPGTRLTVL.